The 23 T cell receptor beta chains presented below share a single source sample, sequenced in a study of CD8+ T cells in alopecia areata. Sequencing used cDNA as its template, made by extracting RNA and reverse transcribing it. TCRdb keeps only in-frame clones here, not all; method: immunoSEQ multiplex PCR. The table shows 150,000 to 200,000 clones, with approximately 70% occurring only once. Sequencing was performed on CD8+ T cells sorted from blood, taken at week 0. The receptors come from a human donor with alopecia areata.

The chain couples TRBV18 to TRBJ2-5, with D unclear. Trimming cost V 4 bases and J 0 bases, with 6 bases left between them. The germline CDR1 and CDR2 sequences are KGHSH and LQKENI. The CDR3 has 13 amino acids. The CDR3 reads CASSQRYQETQYF. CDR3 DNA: TGTGCCAGCTCACAAAGGTACCAAGAGACCCAGTACTTC.

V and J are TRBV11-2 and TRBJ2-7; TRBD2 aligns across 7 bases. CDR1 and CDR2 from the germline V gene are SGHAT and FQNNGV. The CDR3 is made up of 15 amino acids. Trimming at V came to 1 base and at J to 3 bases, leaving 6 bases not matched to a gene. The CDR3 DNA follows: TGTGCCAGCAGCTTAGGGTCTAGCGGCCGCTACGAGCAGTACTTC. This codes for CASSLGSSGRYEQYF.

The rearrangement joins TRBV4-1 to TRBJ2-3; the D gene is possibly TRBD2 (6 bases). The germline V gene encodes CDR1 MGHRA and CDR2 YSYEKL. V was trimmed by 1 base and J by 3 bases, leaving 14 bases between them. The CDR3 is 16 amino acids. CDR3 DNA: TGCGCCAGCAGCCAAGGGATTGCGGGACGGACAGATACGCAGTATTTT. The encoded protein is CASSQGIAGRTDTQYF.

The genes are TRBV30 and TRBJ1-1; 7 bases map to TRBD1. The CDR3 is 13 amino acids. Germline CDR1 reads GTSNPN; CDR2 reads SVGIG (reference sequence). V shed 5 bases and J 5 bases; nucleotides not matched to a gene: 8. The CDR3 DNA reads TGTGCCTGGGGGGTTGACAGGGTAACTGAAGCTTTCTTT. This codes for CAWGVDRVTEAFF.

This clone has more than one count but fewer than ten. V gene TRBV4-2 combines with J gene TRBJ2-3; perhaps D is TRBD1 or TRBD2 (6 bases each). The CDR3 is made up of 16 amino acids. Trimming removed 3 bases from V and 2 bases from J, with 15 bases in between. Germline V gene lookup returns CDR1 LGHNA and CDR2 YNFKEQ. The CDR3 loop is CASSQETGANTDTQYF. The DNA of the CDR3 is TGTGCCAGCAGCCAGGAGACGGGGGCGAACACAGATACGCAGTATTTT.

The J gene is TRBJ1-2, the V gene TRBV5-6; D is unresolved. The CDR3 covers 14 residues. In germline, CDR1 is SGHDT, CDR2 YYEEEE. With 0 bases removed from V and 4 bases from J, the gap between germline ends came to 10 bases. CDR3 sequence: CASSLGRTFYGYTF. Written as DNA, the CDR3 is TGTGCCAGCAGCTTGGGGAGAACCTTCTATGGCTACACCTTC. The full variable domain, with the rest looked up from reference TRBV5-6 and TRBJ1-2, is DAGVTQSPTHLIKTRGQQVTLRCSPKSGHDTVSWYQQALGQGPQFIFQYYEEEERQRGNFPDRFSGHQFPNYSSELNVNALLLGDSALYLCASSLGRTFYGYTFGSGTRLTVV.

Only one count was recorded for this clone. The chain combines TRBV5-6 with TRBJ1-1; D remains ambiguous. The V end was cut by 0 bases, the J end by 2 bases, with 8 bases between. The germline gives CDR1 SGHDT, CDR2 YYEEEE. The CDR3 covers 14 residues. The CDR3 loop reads CASSLGHLNTEAFF. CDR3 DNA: TGTGCCAGCAGCTTGGGACACCTCAACACTGAAGCTTTCTTT.

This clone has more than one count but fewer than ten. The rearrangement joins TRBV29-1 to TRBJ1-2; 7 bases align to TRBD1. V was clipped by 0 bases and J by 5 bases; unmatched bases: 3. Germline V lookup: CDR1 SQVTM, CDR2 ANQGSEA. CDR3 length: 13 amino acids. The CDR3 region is CSVEEGDRYGYTF. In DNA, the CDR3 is TGCAGCGTTGAAGAGGGGGACAGATATGGCTACACCTTC.

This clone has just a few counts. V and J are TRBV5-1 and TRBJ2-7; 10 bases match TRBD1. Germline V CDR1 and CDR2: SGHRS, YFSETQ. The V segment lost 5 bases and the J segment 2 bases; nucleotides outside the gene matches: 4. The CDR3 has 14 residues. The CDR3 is CASRVGQGTYEQYF. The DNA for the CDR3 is TGCGCCAGCAGAGTGGGACAGGGGACCTACGAGCAGTACTTC.

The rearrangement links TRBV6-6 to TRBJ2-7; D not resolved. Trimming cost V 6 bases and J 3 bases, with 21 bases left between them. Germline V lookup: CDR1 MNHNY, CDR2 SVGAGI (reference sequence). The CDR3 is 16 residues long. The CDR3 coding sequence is TGTGCCAGCAGCCACCCCGGCGGTACTGGGTTCTACGAGCAGTACTTC. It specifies CASSHPGGTGFYEQYF.

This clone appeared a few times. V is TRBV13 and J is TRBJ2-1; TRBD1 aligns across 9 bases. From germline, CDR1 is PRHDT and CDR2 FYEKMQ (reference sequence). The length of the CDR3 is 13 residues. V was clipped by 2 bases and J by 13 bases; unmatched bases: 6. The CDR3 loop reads CASSLSRTGAQFF. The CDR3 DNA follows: TGTGCCAGCAGCTTAAGCCGGACAGGGGCACAGTTCTTC.

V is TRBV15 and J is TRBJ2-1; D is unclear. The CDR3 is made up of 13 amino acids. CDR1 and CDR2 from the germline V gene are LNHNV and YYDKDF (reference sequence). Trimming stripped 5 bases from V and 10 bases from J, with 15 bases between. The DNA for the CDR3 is TGTGCCACCAGCGGAACCGTTAGCTGGGAGCAGTTCTTC. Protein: CATSGTVSWEQFF.

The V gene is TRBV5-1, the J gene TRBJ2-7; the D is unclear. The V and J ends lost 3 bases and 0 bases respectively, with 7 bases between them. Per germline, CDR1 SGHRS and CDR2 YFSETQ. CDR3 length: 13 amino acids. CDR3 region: CASSWVSSYEQYF. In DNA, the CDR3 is TGCGCCAGCAGCTGGGTGAGCTCCTACGAGCAGTACTTC.

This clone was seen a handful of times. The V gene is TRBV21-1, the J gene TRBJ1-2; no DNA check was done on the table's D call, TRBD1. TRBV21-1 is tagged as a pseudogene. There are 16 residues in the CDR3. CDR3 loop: CASSKATRQGKYGYTF. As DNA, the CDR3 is TGTGCCAGCAGCAAAGCGACTCGACAGGGAAAGTATGGCTACACCTTC.

CDR3 nucleotide sequence: TGCGCCAGCAGCCAAAAGGGGGGCCTGTGGGGGTCCTACAATGAGCAGTTCTTC. Translated, it gives CASSQKGGLWGSYNEQFF. The chain joins TRBV4-1 to TRBJ2-1; the D gene could be TRBD1 or TRBD2 (6 bases each). V was trimmed by 2 bases and J by 1 base, leaving 18 bases between them. CDR3 length: 18 residues. The V gene's germline CDR1 is MGHRA and CDR2 YSYEKL.

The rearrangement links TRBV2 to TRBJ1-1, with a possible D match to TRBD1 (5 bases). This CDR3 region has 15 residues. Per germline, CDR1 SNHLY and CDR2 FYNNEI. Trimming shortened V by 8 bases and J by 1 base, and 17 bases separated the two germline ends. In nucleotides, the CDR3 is TGTGCCAGCTGGTGGGGCAGGCAGGGGAACACTGAAGCTTTCTTT. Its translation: CASWWGRQGNTEAFF.

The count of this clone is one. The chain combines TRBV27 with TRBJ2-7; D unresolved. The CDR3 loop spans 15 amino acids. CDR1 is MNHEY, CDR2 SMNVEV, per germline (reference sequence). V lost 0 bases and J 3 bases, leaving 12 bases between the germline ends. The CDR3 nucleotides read TGTGCCAGCAGTTTATCGTCCGGTGGCGGCTACGAGCAGTACTTC. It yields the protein CASSLSSGGGYEQYF.

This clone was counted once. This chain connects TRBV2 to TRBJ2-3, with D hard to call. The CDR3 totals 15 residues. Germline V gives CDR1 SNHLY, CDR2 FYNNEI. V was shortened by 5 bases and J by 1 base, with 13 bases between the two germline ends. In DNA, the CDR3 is TGTGCCAGCAGTATGGGTAGCCTGGGCACAGATACGCAGTATTTT. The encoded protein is CASSMGSLGTDTQYF.

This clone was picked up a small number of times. The CDR3 DNA is TGTGCTAGTGGTTTGGTACGTAGGAGTGAAGCTTTCTTT. It specifies CASGLVRRSEAFF. The rearrangement joins TRBV12-5 to TRBJ1-1, with D unresolved. The CDR3 has 13 amino acids. Germline V lookup: CDR1 LGHNT, CDR2 FRNRAP. The V end lost 0 bases, the J end lost 7 bases, and 9 bases lay between the germline ends.

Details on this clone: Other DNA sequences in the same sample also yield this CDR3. In nucleotides, the CDR3 is TGTGCCAGCAGCTTGGACTACGAGCAGTACTTC. Translated, it gives CASSLDYEQYF. The chain uses TRBV5-6 and TRBJ2-7; D remains unclear. In germline, CDR1 is SGHDT, CDR2 YYEEEE. This CDR3 region has 11 residues. Trimming removed 0 bases at V and 3 bases at J, with 1 base between.

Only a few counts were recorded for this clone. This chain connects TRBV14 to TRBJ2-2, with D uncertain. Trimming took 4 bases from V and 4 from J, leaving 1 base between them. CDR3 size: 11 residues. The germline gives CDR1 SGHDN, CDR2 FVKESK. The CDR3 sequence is CASSRTGELFF. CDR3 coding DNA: TGTGCCAGCAGCCGCACCGGGGAGCTGTTTTTT.

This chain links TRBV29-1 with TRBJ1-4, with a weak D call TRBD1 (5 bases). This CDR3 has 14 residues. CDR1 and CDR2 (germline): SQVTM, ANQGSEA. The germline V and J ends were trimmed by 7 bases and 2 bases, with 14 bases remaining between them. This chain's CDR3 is CSGGDPRTNEKLFF. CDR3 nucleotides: TGCAGCGGGGGGGACCCCCGGACTAATGAAAAACTGTTTTTT.

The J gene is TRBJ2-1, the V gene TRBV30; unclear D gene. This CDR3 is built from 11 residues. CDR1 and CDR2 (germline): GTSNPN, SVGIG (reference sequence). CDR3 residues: CARGELNEQFF. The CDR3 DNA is TGTGCGCGCGGTGAACTCAATGAGCAGTTCTTC. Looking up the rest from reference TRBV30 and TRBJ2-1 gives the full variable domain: SQTIHQWPATLVQPVGSPLSLECTVEGTSNPNLYWYRQAAGRGLQLLFYSVGIGQISSEVPQNLSASRPQDRQFILSSKKLLLSDSGFYLCARGELNEQFFGPGTRLTVL.